A single sample gave rise to the 32 T cell receptor beta chains below, sequenced in a study of blood T cell repertoires in COVID-19. Measured with immunoSEQ multiplex PCR; TCRdb has only the in-frame clones, and not every one. The table records some 97,000 clones, roughly nine tenths of them present only once. Sequencing was done on a sample of peripheral blood. Source of these receptors: a man younger than 40 in a cohort sampled during active COVID-19.

The chain carries TRBV5-5 and TRBJ2-4, with 9 bases aligning to TRBD1. V lost 1 base, J lost 7 bases, and 18 bases stayed unmatched. Germline CDR1 and CDR2: SGHKS and YYEKEE (reference sequence). CDR3 length: 19 amino acids. The CDR3 nucleotides are TGTGCCAGCAGCTTGAATCTCATGCTCGTCGGACAGGGGAAGAACATTCAGTACTTC. Translating it yields CASSLNLMLVGQGKNIQYF. The entire variable domain, with the rest obtained from reference TRBV5-5 and TRBJ2-4, is as follows: DAGVTQSPTHLIKTRGQQVTLRCSPISGHKSVSWYQQVLGQGPQFIFQYYEKEERGRGNFPDRFSARQFPNYSSELNVNALLLGDSALYLCASSLNLMLVGQGKNIQYFGAGTRLSVL.

This chain connects TRBV19 to TRBJ1-6; 7 nucleotides line up with TRBD1. Germline V gene sequence: CDR1 LNHDA, CDR2 SQIVND (reference sequence). After removal of 5 bases from V and 0 bases from J, the junction contained 10 bases not matched to a gene. The CDR3 consists of 18 residues. CDR3 in amino acids: CASSSPGQPSSYNSPLHF. The CDR3 bases are TGTGCCAGTAGTTCTCCGGGACAGCCGAGCTCCTATAATTCACCCCTCCACTTT.

The table lists this clone with a few counts. CDR3 coding DNA: TGTGCCAGCAGACTGTGGGGGTTAGGGAGGAATTCACCCCTCCACTTT. This gives the protein CASRLWGLGRNSPLHF. V and J are TRBV5-6 and TRBJ1-6, with D tentatively TRBD1 (5 bases). Germline CDR1 and CDR2: SGHDT and YYEEEE. CDR3 length: 16 amino acids. V lost 5 bases and J lost 7, with 19 bases in between.

The chain carries TRBV5-5 and TRBJ1-6; weak D call: TRBD1 (5 bases). The CDR3 covers 15 residues. The V end lost 3 bases, the J end lost 10 bases, and 17 bases lay between the germline ends. The germline V gene has CDR1 SGHKS and CDR2 YYEKEE (reference sequence). CDR3 DNA sequence: TGTGCCAGCAGCTCTAGGGCAGGGTTGAACTCACCCCTCCACTTT. This sequence encodes CASSSRAGLNSPLHF.

This clone was observed once. Its ends do not fully match the called genes, so a read error is possible. The chain couples TRBV11-2 to TRBJ2-3, with TRBD1 as a possible D gene (5 bases). Germline assignment: CDR1 SGHAT and CDR2 FQNNGV. This CDR3 is built from 12 residues. In nucleotides, the CDR3 is TGTGCCAGCAGCTTAGAAGGGGCCCAACTGAATTTT. Translation gives CASSLEGAQLNF.

The chain links TRBV27 to TRBJ2-1, with TRBD2 as a possible D gene (5 bases). Trimming removed 3 bases from V and 6 bases from J, with 24 bases in between. The CDR3 has 18 amino acids. Germline CDR1 is MNHEY and CDR2 is SMNVEV (reference sequence). DNA for the CDR3: TGTGCCAGCAGTTTTAATATGAGACATTTACGCGCGGGCAATGAGCAGTTCTTC. Translated, it gives CASSFNMRHLRAGNEQFF.

V gene TRBV6-4 combines with J gene TRBJ2-1; unclear D gene. This CDR3 has 13 residues. The V and J ends lost 3 bases and 3 bases respectively, with 6 bases between them. Looked up from germline, CDR1 is MRHNA and CDR2 is SNTAGT. For the CDR3, the DNA is TGTGCCAGCAGTGAATCGAGCTACAATGAGCAGTTCTTC. It yields the protein CASSESSYNEQFF.

The V and J genes are TRBV5-1 and TRBJ1-1; D remains ambiguous. This CDR3 spans 13 amino acids. The V end was cut by 0 bases, the J end by 10 bases, with 13 bases between. Germline-derived CDR1 and CDR2 are SGHRS and YFSETQ. Here the CDR3 reads CASSLDTTVPAFF. Written as DNA, the CDR3 is TGCGCCAGCAGCTTGGACACTACCGTCCCAGCTTTCTTT.

The chain carries TRBV19 and TRBJ2-7; no reliable D call. There are 14 residues in the CDR3. Germline V lookup: CDR1 LNHDA, CDR2 SQIVND (reference sequence). Between the trimmed V and J ends, which lost 5 bases and 0 bases, there was a span of 11 bases. CDR3 in DNA: TGTGCCAGTAGTTCCAGTCCAGACTCCTACGAGCAGTACTTC. It codes for CASSSSPDSYEQYF.

The chain carries TRBV7-2 and TRBJ1-1, with D hard to call. Trimming took 2 bases from V and 7 from J, leaving 8 bases between them. CDR1 and CDR2 from the germline V gene are SGHTA and FQGNSA. The CDR3 extends over 12 amino acids. The CDR3 DNA reads TGTGCCAGCAGCTTATACTCCCATGAAGCTTTCTTT. It is translated as CASSLYSHEAFF.

The chain links TRBV30 to TRBJ1-1; no definite D call. CDR1 is GTSNPN and CDR2 is SVGIG in the germline V gene (reference sequence). CDR3 length: 13 amino acids. V was trimmed by 5 bases and J by 3 bases, leaving 13 bases between them. The CDR3 DNA is TGTGCCTGGGGTGGGAGAATGGACACTGAAGCTTTCTTT. As protein: CAWGGRMDTEAFF.

The V and J genes are TRBV4-1 and TRBJ2-5; TRBD1 aligns across 8 bases. CDR1 is MGHRA, CDR2 YSYEKL, per germline. V lost 1 base, J lost 12 bases, and 4 bases stayed unmatched. The CDR3 length is 12 residues. The CDR3 sequence: CASSQGQGPKYF. DNA of the CDR3: TGCGCCAGCAGCCAAGGACAGGGGCCCAAGTACTTC.

In this sample, this clone turned up once. V gene TRBV7-2 combines with J gene TRBJ2-1; 8 bases are shared with TRBD1. The CDR3 spans 16 residues. The V and J ends lost 4 bases and 2 bases, in that order; junction bases with no gene match: 7. Germline lookup yields CDR1 SGHTA and CDR2 FQGNSA. The CDR3 coding sequence is TGTGCCAGCAGCTCACACAGGGGGGCACCCTACAATGAGCAGTTCTTC. Its translation is CASSSHRGAPYNEQFF. Full variable domain (missing parts from reference TRBV7-2 and TRBJ2-1): GAGVSQSPSNKVTEKGKDVELRCDPISGHTALYWYRQSLGQGLEFLIYFQGNSAPDKSGLPSDRFSAERTGGSVSTLTIQRTQQEDSAVYLCASSSHRGAPYNEQFFGPGTRLTVL.

The V gene is TRBV29-1, the J gene TRBJ2-3; 9 nucleotides agree with TRBD2. This CDR3 has 14 residues. Germline lookup yields CDR1 SQVTM and CDR2 ANQGSEA. The V and J ends lost 8 bases and 1 base, in that order; junction bases with no gene match: 7. The CDR3 coding sequence is TGCAGCACGCGAGAGCGGGGGGGCACAGATACGCAGTATTTT. The encoded protein is CSTRERGGTDTQYF.

V usage is TRBV3-1 (or the pseudogene TRBV3-2) and J usage is TRBJ2-7, with D possibly matching TRBD1 (6 bases). Germline V gives CDR1 LGHDT, CDR2 YNNKEL (reference sequence). Trimming pared 4 bases from V and 1 base from J, leaving 8 bases between. This CDR3 contains 13 residues. The CDR3 region has the DNA TGTGCCAGCAGCCTGACAGGTTCCTACGAGCAGTACTTC. This encodes CASSLTGSYEQYF.

This sequence joins TRBV7-2 and TRBJ2-2; D possibly corresponds to TRBD1 (5 bases). Germline V gene lookup returns CDR1 SGHTA and CDR2 FQGNSA. The CDR3 runs 13 residues. The V end lost 2 bases, the J end lost 10 bases, and 11 bases lay between the germline ends. In DNA form, the CDR3 reads TGTGCCAGCAGCTTACGACGACAGAAGGAGCTGTTTTTT. Its translation is CASSLRRQKELFF.

The genes are TRBV19 and TRBJ2-3, with TRBD2 identical over 8 bases. Trimming removed 5 bases from V and 8 bases from J; junction bases left unmatched: 15. The length of the CDR3 is 16 residues. Per the germline V gene, CDR1 is LNHDA and CDR2 is SQIVND (reference sequence). Here the CDR3 DNA reads TGTGCCAGTAGTCCCCGGGAGGGCGGGAATCCTGCTACGCAGTATTTT. Protein sequence: CASSPREGGNPATQYF.

The chain links TRBV11-2 to TRBJ1-1; possibly TRBD1 for D (6 bases). The CDR3 is made up of 15 amino acids. Germline V lookup: CDR1 SGHAT, CDR2 FQNNGV. Trimming took 2 bases from V and 2 from J, leaving 12 bases between them. The CDR3 region has the DNA TGTGCCAGCAGCTTAAGGGGGGGATTCAACACTGAAGCTTTCTTT. Protein: CASSLRGGFNTEAFF. Together with reference TRBV11-2 and TRBJ1-1, the CDR3 gives the full variable domain: EAGVAQSPRYKIIEKRQSVAFWCNPISGHATLYWYQQILGQGPKLLIQFQNNGVVDDSQLPKDRFSAERLKGVDSTLKIQPAKLEDSAVYLCASSLRGGFNTEAFFGQGTRLTVV.

The CDR3 region has the DNA TGTGCCAGCAGTGCCAGGGTCGAGCAGTACTTC. It encodes CASSARVEQYF. This chain uses TRBV12-3 or TRBV12-4 with TRBJ2-7; possible D gene TRBD1, 5 bases. The CDR3 spans 11 residues. V was cut by 5 bases and J by 6 bases, with 8 bases left in between.

CDR3 sequence: CASSEQGTSNQPQHF. The CDR3 DNA sequence: TGCGCCAGCAGCGAACAGGGGACTAGCAATCAGCCCCAGCATTTT. The chain links TRBV5-1 to TRBJ1-5; the match to TRBD1 covers 7 bases. J was trimmed by 0 bases and V by 4 bases; bases with no gene match: 4. The CDR3 consists of 15 residues. CDR1 and CDR2 (germline): SGHRS, YFSETQ.

The V call is TRBV5-3, the J call TRBJ2-1; D possibly corresponds to TRBD1 (5 bases). TRBV5-3 is designated an ORF whose function remains uncertain. The ends were cut back, 2 bases at V and 6 bases at J, with 21 bases in the middle. CDR3 length: 17 residues. The CDR3 protein is CARSFSFSGRASNEQFF. DNA of the CDR3: TGTGCCAGAAGCTTCTCGTTTTCGGGCAGGGCGTCCAATGAGCAGTTCTTC.

This chain uses TRBV2 with TRBJ1-1, with a tentative D call TRBD1 (5 bases). Germline V gene data show CDR1 as SNHLY and CDR2 as FYNNEI. The CDR3 is 13 amino acids. The germline V and J ends were trimmed by 7 bases and 0 bases, with 9 bases remaining between them. CDR3 loop: CASIRTMNTEAFF. The CDR3, as DNA: TGTGCCAGCATAAGGACAATGAACACTGAAGCTTTCTTT.

The chain carries TRBV5-6 and TRBJ2-2; D is possibly TRBD2 (5 bases). The CDR3 runs 14 residues. V shed 0 bases and J shed 7 bases, with 10 bases lying between them. The germline V gene has CDR1 SGHDT and CDR2 YYEEEE. Here the CDR3 reads CASSLVSGFGELFF. CDR3 nucleotides: TGTGCCAGCAGCTTGGTATCGGGGTTCGGGGAGCTGTTTTTT.

The chain joins TRBV11-3 to TRBJ2-1, with TRBD1 as a possible D gene (6 bases). CDR3 size: 15 residues. Trimming stripped 0 bases from V and 2 bases from J, with 8 bases between. Germline lookup yields CDR1 SGHNT and CDR2 YENEEA. The CDR3 DNA reads TGTGCCAGCAGCTTAGACAGGGGCCCCTACAATGAGCAGTTCTTC. Its translation is CASSLDRGPYNEQFF.

This clone has only one observation. The chain couples TRBV5-1 to TRBJ1-5, with a tentative D call TRBD1 (6 bases). From germline, CDR1 is SGHRS and CDR2 YFSETQ. This CDR3 contains 16 residues. V gave up 0 bases and J gave up 2 bases, with 12 bases separating them. Written as DNA, the CDR3 is TGCGCCAGCAGCTTGGACCCACAGGGTGGCAATCAGCCCCAGCATTTT. It encodes CASSLDPQGGNQPQHF.

This clone was recorded once. The V call is TRBV3-1 (or the pseudogene TRBV3-2), the J call TRBJ1-2; 9 nucleotides align to TRBD1. Germline V gene sequence: CDR1 LGHDT, CDR2 YNNKEL (reference sequence). The trim removed 3 bases at V and 4 bases at J, leaving 12 bases unmatched. The CDR3 is made up of 17 amino acids. Written as DNA, the CDR3 is TGTGCCAGCAGCCATGGGGACAGGGTACACCGGCGCTATGGCTACACCTTC. Protein sequence: CASSHGDRVHRRYGYTF.

The chain has TRBV3-1 (or the pseudogene TRBV3-2) and TRBJ2-3; possible D gene TRBD1, 6 bases. The CDR3 is made up of 16 amino acids. V lost 4 bases to trimming and J lost 0 bases, with 14 bases between them. Germline lookup yields CDR1 LGHDT and CDR2 YNNKEL (reference sequence). As DNA, the CDR3 is TGTGCCAGCAGCCCCCTTAGGGGGTCTAGCACAGATACGCAGTATTTT. Its translation: CASSPLRGSSTDTQYF.

V is TRBV5-6 and J is TRBJ2-5; perhaps TRBD1 as D (6 bases). The germline gives CDR1 SGHDT, CDR2 YYEEEE. The V end lost 5 bases, the J end lost 1 base, and 21 bases lay between the germline ends. The CDR3 has 17 residues. The CDR3 coding sequence is TGTGCCAGCAGTGGATACGACTCGGACAGAGCCCAAGAGACCCAGTACTTC. It translates to CASSGYDSDRAQETQYF.

The CDR3 DNA reads as TGTGCCAGCTCACTAAGCTCTGGGGCCCTTGGAGGAAACACCATATATTTT. This sequence encodes CASSLSSGALGGNTIYF. The chain has TRBV18 and TRBJ1-3; tentatively, D is TRBD1 (5 bases). Between the trimmed V and J ends, which lost 4 bases and 4 bases, there was a span of 20 bases. The germline CDR1 and CDR2 sequences are KGHSH and LQKENI. The CDR3 loop spans 17 amino acids.

This clone came up once. This chain connects TRBV3-1 (or the pseudogene TRBV3-2) to TRBJ2-5, with 9 bases fitting TRBD1. CDR1 and CDR2 (germline): LGHDT, YNNKEL (reference sequence). The trim removed 4 bases at V and 4 bases at J, leaving 10 bases unmatched. The CDR3 extends over 16 amino acids. The CDR3 DNA reads as TGTGCCAGCAGCCGTGACATTAACAGGGGGCTAGAGACCCAGTACTTC. This gives the protein CASSRDINRGLETQYF.

The chain has TRBV19 and TRBJ1-2, with TRBD1 identical over 9 bases. Germline lookup yields CDR1 LNHDA and CDR2 SQIVND (reference sequence). The CDR3 loop spans 13 amino acids. J was trimmed by 8 bases and V by 6 bases; bases with no gene match: 7. The CDR3 sequence is CASRTGTGRGYTF. The CDR3 DNA follows: TGTGCCAGTAGGACCGGGACAGGGAGAGGCTACACCTTC.

The chain has TRBV11-2 and TRBJ2-7, with D tentatively TRBD1 (5 bases). The CDR3 has 14 residues. Looked up from germline, CDR1 is SGHAT and CDR2 is FQNNGV. The V gene lost 1 base and the J gene lost 4 bases, with 11 bases spanning the gap. The CDR3, as DNA: TGTGCCAGCAGCTTAGGGGTTTCAGGGTACGAGCAGTACTTC. Protein sequence: CASSLGVSGYEQYF.